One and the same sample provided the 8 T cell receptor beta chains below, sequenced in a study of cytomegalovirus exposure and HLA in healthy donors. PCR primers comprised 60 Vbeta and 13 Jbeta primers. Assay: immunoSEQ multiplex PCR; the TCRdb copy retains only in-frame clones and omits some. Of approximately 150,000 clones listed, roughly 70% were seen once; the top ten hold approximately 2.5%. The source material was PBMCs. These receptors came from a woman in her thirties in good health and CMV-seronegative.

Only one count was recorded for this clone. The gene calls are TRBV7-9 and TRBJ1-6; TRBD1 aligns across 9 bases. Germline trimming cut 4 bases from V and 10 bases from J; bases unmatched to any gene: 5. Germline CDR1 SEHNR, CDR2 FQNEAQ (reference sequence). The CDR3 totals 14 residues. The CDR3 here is CASSSGQGVSPLHF. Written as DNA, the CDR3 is TGTGCCAGCAGCTCGGGACAGGGCGTATCACCCCTCCACTTT.

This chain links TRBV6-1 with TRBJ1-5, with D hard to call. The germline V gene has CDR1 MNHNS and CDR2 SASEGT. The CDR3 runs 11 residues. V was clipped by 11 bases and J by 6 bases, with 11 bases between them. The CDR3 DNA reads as TGTGCCTGCCGAGAGAGTCAGCCCCAGCATTTT. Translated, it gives CACRESQPQHF.

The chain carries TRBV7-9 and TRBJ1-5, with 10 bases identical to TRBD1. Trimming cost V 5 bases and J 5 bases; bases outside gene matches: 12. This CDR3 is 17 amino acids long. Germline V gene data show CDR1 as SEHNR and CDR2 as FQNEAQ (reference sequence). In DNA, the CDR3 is TGTGCCAGCAGCCCACGAACCGGGACAGGGGCCCATCAGCCCCAGCATTTT. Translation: CASSPRTGTGAHQPQHF.

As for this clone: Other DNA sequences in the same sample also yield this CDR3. CDR3 sequence (DNA): TGTGCCAGCAGCTTAGGGCAGGGGACAGATACGCAGTATTTT. It codes for CASSLGQGTDTQYF. The chain carries TRBV7-2 and TRBJ2-3; possibly TRBD1 for D (6 bases). This CDR3 has 14 amino acids. The germline gives CDR1 SGHTA, CDR2 FQGNSA. V was shortened by 1 base and J by 3 bases, with 8 bases between the two germline ends.

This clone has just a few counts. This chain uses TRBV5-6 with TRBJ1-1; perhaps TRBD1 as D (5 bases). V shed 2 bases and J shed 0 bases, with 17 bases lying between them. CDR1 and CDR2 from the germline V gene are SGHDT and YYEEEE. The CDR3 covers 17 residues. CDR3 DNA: TGTGCCAGCAGCTTTGCGCGAACAGGCGGGATGAACACTGAAGCTTTCTTT. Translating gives CASSFARTGGMNTEAFF.

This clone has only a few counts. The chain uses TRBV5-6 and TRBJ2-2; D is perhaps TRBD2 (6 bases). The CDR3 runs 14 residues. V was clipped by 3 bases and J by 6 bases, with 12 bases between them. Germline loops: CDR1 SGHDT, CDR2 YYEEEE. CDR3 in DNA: TGTGCCAGCAGCTGGACCCGGGGGTCCGGGGAGCTGTTTTTT. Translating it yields CASSWTRGSGELFF.

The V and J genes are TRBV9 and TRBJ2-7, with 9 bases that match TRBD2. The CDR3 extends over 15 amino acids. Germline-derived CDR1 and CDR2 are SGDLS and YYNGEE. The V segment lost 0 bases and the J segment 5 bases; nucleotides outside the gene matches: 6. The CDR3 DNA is TGTGCCAGCAGCGTAGTTGGACTAGCGTCGGACGAGCAGTACTTC. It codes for CASSVVGLASDEQYF.

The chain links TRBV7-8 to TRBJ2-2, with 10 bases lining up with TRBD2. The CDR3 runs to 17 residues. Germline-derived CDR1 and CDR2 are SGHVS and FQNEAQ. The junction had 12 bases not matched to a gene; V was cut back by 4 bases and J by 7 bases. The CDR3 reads CASSSRGLAQIDGELFF. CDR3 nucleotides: TGTGCCAGCAGCTCGAGGGGACTAGCGCAAATAGACGGGGAGCTGTTTTTT.